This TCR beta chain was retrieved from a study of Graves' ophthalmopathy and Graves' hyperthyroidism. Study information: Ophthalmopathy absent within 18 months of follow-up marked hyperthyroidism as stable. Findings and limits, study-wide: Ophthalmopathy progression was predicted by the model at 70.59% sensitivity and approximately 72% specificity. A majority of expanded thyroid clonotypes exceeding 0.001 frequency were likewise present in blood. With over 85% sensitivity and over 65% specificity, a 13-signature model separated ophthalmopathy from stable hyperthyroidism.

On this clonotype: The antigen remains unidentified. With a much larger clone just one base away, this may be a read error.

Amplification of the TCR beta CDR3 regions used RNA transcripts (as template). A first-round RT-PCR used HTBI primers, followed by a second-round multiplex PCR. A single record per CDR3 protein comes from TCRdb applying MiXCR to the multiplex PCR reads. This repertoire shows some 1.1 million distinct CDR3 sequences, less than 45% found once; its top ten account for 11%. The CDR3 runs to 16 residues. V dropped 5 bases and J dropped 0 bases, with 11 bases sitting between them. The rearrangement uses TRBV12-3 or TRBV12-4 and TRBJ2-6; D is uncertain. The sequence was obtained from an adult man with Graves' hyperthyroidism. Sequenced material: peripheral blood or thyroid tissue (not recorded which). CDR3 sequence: CASSQVRSSGANVLTF. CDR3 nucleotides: TGTGCCAGCAGTCAAGTCAGGAGCTCTGGGGCCAACGTCCTGACTTTC.